Sequencing of this T cell receptor beta chain was carried out in a study of tumor-infiltrating lymphocytes in glioblastoma multiforme. TCRB libraries came from RNA via three nested multiplex PCR rounds. No unique molecular identifiers were described for these TCRB libraries. MiXCR, run by TCRdb on the multiplex PCR reads, gives a single entry per CDR3 protein. Here the sample spans approximately 30,000 distinct CDR3 sequences, 60% to 75% being singletons. Trimming cost V 0 bases and J 1 base, with 13 bases left between them. This CDR3 is built from 16 residues. Germline V gives CDR1 SGHRS, CDR2 YFSETQ. This clonotype showed up just a few times.

The chain uses TRBV5-1 and TRBJ1-2; D ambiguous. The specimen was brain tumor tissue. The source of this sequence is a male donor with glioblastoma. This chain's CDR3 is CASSLDSPNNNYGYTF. Written as DNA, the CDR3 is TGCGCCAGCAGCTTGGACAGCCCTAATAATAACTATGGCTACACCTTC.